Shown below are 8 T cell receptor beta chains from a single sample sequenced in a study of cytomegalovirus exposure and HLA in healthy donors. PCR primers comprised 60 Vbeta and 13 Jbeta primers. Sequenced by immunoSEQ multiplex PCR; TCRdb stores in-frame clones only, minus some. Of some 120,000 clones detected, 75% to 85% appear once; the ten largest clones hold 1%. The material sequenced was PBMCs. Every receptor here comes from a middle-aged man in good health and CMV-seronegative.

In nucleotides, the CDR3 is TGTGCCAGCAGCCGTTACACTAGCGGGAGATCCTACGAGCAGTACTTC. Translating it yields CASSRYTSGRSYEQYF. The chain links TRBV5-6 to TRBJ2-7, with 11 bases fitting TRBD2. This CDR3 is built from 16 residues. V trimming: 4 bases; J trimming: 1 base; junction bases outside the gene matches: 7. Germline V gene sequence: CDR1 SGHDT, CDR2 YYEEEE.

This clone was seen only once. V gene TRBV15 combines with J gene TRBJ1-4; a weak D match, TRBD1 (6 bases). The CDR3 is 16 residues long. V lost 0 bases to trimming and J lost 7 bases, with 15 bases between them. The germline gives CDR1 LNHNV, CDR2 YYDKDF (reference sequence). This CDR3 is CATSRDGGRGGEKLFF. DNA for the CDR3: TGTGCCACCAGCAGAGATGGGGGCAGGGGTGGTGAAAAACTGTTTTTT.

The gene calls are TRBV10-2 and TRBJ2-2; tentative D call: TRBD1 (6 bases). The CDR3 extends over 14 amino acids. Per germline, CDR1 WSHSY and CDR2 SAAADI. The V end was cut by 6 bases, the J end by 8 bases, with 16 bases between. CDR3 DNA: TGCGCCAGCAGGACAGGCTCAATTTCTGGGGAGCTGTTTTTT. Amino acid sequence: CASRTGSISGELFF.

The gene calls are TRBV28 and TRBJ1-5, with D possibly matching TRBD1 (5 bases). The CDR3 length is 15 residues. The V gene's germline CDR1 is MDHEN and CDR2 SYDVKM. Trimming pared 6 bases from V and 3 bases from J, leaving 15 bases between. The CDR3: CASRPDTSSNQPQHF. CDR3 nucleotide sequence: TGTGCCAGCAGACCGGACACCTCCTCCAATCAGCCCCAGCATTTT.

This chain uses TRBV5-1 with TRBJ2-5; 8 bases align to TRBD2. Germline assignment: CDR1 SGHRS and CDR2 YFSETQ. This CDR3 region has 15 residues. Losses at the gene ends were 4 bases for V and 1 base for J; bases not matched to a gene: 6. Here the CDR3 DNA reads TGCGCCAGCAGCCCCCAAACTAGCGGCCAAGAGACCCAGTACTTC. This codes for CASSPQTSGQETQYF.

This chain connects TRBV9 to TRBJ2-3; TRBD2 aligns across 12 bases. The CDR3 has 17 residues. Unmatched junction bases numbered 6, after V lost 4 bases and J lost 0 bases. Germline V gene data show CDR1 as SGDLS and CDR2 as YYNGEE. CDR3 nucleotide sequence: TGTGCCAGCAGCATGACTAGCGGGAGCACGAGCACAGATACGCAGTATTTT. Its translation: CASSMTSGSTSTDTQYF.

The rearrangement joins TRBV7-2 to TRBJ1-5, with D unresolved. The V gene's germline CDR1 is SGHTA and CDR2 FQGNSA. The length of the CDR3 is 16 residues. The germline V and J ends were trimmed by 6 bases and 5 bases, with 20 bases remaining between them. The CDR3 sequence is CASSHISFREDQPQHF. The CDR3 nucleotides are TGTGCCAGCAGTCATATCTCATTTAGGGAGGATCAGCCCCAGCATTTT. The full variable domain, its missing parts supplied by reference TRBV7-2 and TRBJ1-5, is GAGVSQSPSNKVTEKGKDVELRCDPISGHTALYWYRQSLGQGLEFLIYFQGNSAPDKSGLPSDRFSAERTGGSVSTLTIQRTQQEDSAVYLCASSHISFREDQPQHFGDGTRLSIL.

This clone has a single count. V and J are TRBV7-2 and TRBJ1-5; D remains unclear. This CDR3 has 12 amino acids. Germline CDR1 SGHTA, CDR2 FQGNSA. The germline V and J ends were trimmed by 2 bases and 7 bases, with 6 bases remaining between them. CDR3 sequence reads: CASSLLSQPQHF. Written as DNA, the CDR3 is TGTGCCAGCAGCTTATTAAGCCAGCCCCAGCATTTT.